Given below is one T cell receptor (beta chain) in context. The antigen is not known. Before being chosen for sequencing, patients had shown CD8+CD57+ cell expansion by flow cytometry. V was trimmed by 6 bases and J by 5 bases, leaving 28 bases between them. The CDR3 has 17 residues. Per germline, CDR1 SQVTM and CDR2 ANQGSEA. According to the study, genomic DNA was the template for TCR beta VDJ and CDR3 profiling. TCRdb recomputed calls from the reads with MiXCR, one row per CDR3 protein. This sample yields roughly 280,000 distinct CDR3 sequences, of which roughly 53% are seen a single time; approximately 1.3% belongs to the top ten. The data are from a study of CD8+CD57+ T cells in acquired aplastic anemia. Whole-study context: The average for DNA from sorted CD4+ and CD8+ cells was 3.2 ug. Study outcomes and limitations: Overlap between patients and controls comprised roughly 28 CD8+ CDR3 sequences.

Input material: sorted CD4+, CD8+, or CD8+CD57+ T cells (not recorded which) from PBMCs. This chain uses TRBV29-1 with TRBJ2-5, with a tentative D call TRBD2 (6 bases). The source of this sequence is a human donor with aplastic anemia. The CDR3 DNA follows: TGCAGCGTAGCCGATCCTAGCGCCCCTACTCTGGAGGAGACCCAGTACTTC. Translation: CSVADPSAPTLEETQYF.